The T cell receptor beta chain under discussion was sequenced for a study of post-analysis software for immune sequencing data. Notes on the study in general: Compared with controls, patients had more of five TRBV segments, including TRBV5-6, TRBV5-1 and TRBV20-1.

Prepared TCR beta cDNA libraries contained unique molecular identifiers. The authors obtained 500,000 or so cDNA molecules from approximately 1 to 10 million T cells. TCRdb called the PCR reads again in MiXCR, with one record for every CDR3 protein. This sample has almost 700,000 distinct CDR3 sequences, with 55% to 60% found just once. This clonotype was counted only a few times. Its cognate antigen is unknown. The CDR3 is made up of 14 amino acids. Germline V CDR1 and CDR2: SEHNR, FQNEAQ (reference sequence). V gave up 2 bases and J gave up 6 bases; unmatched junction bases: 3. This TCR was recovered from a girl aged 2-15 years with multiple sclerosis. The source material was blood. This chain joins TRBV7-9 and TRBJ1-5; 8 nucleotides match TRBD1. As DNA, the CDR3 is TGTGCCAGCAGCTTACAGGGGGCGGGTCAGCCCCAGCATTTT. It specifies CASSLQGAGQPQHF.